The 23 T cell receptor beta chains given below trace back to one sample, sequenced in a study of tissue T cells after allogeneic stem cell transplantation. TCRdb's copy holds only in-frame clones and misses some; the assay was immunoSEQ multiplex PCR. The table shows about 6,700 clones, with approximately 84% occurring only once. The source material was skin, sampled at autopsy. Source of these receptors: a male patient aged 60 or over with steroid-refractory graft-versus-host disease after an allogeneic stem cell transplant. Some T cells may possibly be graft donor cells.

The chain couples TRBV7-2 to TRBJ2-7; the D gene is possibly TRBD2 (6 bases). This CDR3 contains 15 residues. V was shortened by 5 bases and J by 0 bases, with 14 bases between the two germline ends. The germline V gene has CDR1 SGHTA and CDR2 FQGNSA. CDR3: CASSPWEDSSYEQYF. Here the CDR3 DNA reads TGTGCCAGCAGCCCCTGGGAGGATAGCTCCTACGAGCAGTACTTC.

This chain's CDR3 is CASSTYRDSYNEQFF. CDR3 nucleotides: TGTGCCAGCAGTACGTACAGGGACTCCTACAATGAGCAGTTCTTC. The chain carries TRBV6-5 and TRBJ2-1; possible D gene TRBD1, 6 bases. Trimming shortened V by 5 bases and J by 0 bases, and 11 bases separated the two germline ends. From germline, CDR1 is MNHEY and CDR2 SVGAGI. The CDR3 extends over 15 amino acids.

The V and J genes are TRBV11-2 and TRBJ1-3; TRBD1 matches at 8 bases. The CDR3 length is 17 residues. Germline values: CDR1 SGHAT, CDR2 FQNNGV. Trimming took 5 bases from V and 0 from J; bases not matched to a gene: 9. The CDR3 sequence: CASSPTRQGSSGNTIYF. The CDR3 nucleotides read TGTGCCAGCAGCCCTACGCGACAGGGGAGCTCTGGAAACACCATATATTTT.

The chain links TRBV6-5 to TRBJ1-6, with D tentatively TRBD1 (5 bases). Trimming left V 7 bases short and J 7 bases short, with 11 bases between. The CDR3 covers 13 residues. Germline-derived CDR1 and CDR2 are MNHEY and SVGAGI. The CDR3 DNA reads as TGTGCCAGCACCTCAGGGCCCAATTCACCCCTCCACTTT. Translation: CASTSGPNSPLHF.

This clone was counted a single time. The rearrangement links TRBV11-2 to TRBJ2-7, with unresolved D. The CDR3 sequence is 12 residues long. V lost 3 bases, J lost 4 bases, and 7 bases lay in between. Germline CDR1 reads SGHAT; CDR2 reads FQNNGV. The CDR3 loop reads CASSFLGYEQYF. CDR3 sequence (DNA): TGTGCCAGCAGCTTTTTGGGTTACGAGCAGTACTTC.

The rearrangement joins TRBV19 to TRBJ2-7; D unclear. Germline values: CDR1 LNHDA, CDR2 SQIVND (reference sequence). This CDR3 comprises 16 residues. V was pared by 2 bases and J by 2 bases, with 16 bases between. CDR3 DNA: TGTGCCAGTAGTATACGTCTGGATGGCGGAGCCTACGAGCAGTACTTC. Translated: CASSIRLDGGAYEQYF.

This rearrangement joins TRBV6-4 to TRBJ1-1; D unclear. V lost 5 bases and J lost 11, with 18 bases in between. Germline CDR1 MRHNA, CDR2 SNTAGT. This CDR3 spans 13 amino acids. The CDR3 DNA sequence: TGTGCCAGCAGTCCACAGACCCGCCGGGAGGCTTTCTTT. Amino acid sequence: CASSPQTRREAFF.

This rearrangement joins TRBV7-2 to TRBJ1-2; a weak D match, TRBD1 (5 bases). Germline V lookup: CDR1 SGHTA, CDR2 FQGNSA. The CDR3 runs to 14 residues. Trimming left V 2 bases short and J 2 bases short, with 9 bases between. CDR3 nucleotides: TGTGCCAGCAGCTTATTCAAGGGGAACTATGGCTACACCTTC. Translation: CASSLFKGNYGYTF.

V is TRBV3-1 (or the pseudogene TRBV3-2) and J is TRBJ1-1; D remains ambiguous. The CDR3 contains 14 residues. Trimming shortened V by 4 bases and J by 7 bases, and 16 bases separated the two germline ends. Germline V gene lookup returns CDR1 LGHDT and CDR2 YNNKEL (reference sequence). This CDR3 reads CASSPTLMTREAFF. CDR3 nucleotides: TGTGCCAGCAGCCCGACCCTTATGACACGTGAAGCTTTCTTT.

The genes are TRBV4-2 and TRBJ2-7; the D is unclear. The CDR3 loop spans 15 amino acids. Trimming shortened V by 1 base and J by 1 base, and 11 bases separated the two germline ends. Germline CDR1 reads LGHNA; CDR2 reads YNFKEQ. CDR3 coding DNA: TGTGCCAGCAGCCAAGTTGTTGAAGGGTCCTACGAGCAGTACTTC. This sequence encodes CASSQVVEGSYEQYF.

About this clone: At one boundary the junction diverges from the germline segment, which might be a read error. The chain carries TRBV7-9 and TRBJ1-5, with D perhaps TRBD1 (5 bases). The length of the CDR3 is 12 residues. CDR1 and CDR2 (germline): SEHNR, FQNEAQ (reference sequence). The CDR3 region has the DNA TGTGCCAGCAGCTTAGATGGGGGTCCCAAGGATTTT. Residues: CASSLDGGPKDF.

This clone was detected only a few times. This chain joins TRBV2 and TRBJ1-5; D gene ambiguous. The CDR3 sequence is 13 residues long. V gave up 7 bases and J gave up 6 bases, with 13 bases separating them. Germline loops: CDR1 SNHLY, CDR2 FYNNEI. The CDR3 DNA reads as TGTGCCAGCACGCTGAGGTATAGTCAGCCCCAGCATTTT. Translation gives CASTLRYSQPQHF.

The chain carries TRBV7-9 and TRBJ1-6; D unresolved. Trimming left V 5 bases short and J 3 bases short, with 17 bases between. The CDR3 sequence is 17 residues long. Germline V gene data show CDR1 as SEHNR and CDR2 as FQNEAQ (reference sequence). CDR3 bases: TGTGCCAGCAGCCTTGGAGGGCCAACCAGCTATAATTCACCCCTCCACTTT. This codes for CASSLGGPTSYNSPLHF.

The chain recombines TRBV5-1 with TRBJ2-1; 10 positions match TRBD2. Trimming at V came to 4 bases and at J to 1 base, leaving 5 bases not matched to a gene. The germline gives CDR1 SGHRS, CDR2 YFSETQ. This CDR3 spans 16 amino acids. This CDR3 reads CASSLSGGASYNEQFF. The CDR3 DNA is TGCGCCAGCAGCCTAAGCGGGGGGGCTTCCTACAATGAGCAGTTCTTC. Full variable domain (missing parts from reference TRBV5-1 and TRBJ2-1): KAGVTQTPRYLIKTRGQQVTLSCSPISGHRSVSWYQQTPGQGLQFLFEYFSETQRNKGNFPGRFSGRQFSNSRSEMNVSTLELGDSALYLCASSLSGGASYNEQFFGPGTRLTVL.

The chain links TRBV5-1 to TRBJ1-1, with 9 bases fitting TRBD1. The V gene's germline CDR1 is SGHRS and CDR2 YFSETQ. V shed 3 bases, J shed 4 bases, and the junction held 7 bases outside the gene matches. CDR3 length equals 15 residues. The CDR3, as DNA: TGCGCCAGCAGCTCTTACAGGGGGCTTGGCACTGAAGCTTTCTTT. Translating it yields CASSSYRGLGTEAFF. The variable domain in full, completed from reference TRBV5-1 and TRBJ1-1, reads KAGVTQTPRYLIKTRGQQVTLSCSPISGHRSVSWYQQTPGQGLQFLFEYFSETQRNKGNFPGRFSGRQFSNSRSEMNVSTLELGDSALYLCASSSYRGLGTEAFFGQGTRLTVV.

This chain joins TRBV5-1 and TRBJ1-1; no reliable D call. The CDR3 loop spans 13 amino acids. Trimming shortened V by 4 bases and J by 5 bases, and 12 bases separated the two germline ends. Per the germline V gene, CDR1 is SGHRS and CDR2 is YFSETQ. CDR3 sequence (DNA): TGCGCCAGCAGCATCGGTCGGACGACTGAAGCTTTCTTT. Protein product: CASSIGRTTEAFF.

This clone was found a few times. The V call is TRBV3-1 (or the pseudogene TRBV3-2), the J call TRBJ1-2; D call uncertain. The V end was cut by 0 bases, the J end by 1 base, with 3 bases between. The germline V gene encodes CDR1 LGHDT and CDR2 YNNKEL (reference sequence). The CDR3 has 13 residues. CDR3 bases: TGTGCCAGCAGCCAAGACAATAACTATGGCTACACCTTC. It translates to CASSQDNNYGYTF.

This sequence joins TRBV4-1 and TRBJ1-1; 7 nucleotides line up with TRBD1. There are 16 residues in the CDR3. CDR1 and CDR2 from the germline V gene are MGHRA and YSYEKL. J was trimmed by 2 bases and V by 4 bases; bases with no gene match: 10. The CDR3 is CASSPREGAANTEAFF. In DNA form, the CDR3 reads TGCGCCAGCAGCCCCCGGGAGGGGGCTGCAAACACTGAAGCTTTCTTT.

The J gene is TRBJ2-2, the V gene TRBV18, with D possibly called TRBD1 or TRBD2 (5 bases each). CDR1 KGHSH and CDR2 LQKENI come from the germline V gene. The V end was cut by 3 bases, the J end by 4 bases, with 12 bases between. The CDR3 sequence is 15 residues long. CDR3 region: CASSPRDDSTGELFF. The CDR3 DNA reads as TGTGCCAGCTCACCCCGGGACGACAGCACCGGGGAGCTGTTTTTT.

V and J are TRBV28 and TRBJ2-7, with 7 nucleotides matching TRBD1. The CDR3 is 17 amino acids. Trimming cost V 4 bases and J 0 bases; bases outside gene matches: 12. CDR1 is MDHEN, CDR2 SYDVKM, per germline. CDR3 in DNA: TGTGCCAGCAGTTACCGAACCCAGGGGGATCCCTCCTACGAGCAGTACTTC. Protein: CASSYRTQGDPSYEQYF. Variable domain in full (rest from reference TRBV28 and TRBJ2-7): DVKVTQSSRYLVKRTGEKVFLECVQDMDHENMFWYRQDPGLGLRLIYFSYDVKMKEKGDIPEGYSVSREKKERFSLILESASTNQTSMYLCASSYRTQGDPSYEQYFGPGTRLTVT.

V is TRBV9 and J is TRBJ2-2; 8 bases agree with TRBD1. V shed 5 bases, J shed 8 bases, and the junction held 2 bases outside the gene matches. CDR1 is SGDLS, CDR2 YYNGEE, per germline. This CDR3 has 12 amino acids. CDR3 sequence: CASSGDRGELFF. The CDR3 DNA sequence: TGTGCCAGCAGTGGGGACAGGGGGGAGCTGTTTTTT.

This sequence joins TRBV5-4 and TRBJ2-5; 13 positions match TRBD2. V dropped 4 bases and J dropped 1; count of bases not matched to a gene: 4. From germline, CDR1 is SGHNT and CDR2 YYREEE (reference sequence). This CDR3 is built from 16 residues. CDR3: CASSKGTSGVQETQYF. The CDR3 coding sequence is TGTGCCAGCAGCAAAGGGACTAGCGGGGTCCAAGAGACCCAGTACTTC.

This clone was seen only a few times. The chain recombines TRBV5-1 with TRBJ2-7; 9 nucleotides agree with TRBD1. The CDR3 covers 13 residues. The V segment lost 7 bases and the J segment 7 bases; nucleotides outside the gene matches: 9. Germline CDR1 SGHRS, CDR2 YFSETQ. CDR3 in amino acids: CASHEYGTGEQYF. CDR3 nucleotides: TGCGCCAGCCACGAATACGGGACAGGGGAGCAGTACTTC.